The source of this T cell receptor (beta chain) is a study of early T cells in non-severe SARS-CoV-2 infection. Study in general: Bulk RNA taken from unsorted whole blood was sequenced, leaving chains unpaired. General study points: Anti-spike CD8 responses were favored in VDJdb matching, and private and CD4 specificities were missed.

There are a few counts of this clonotype. Antigen: not known. Unique molecular identifiers (one per individual cDNA molecule) were attached. TCRdb used MiXCR to reprocess the 5' RACE reads, holding one entry per CDR3 protein. In the table there are about 76,000 distinct CDR3 sequences, 11% of which are singletons. Material: whole blood. This clonotype was sampled from an adult who was a healthcare worker with PCR-confirmed SARS-CoV-2 infection or an uninfected control (not recorded which).

CDR3 region: CASGLSGTDTQYF. CDR3 sequence (DNA): TGTGCTAGTGGTTTGTCTGGGACAGATACGCAGTATTTT. The chain is built from TRBV12-5 and TRBJ2-3; D is ambiguous. CDR3 length equals 13 residues. From germline, CDR1 is LGHNT and CDR2 FRNRAP. The V end was cut by 2 bases, the J end by 3 bases, with 6 bases between. Full variable domain (remainder filled in from reference TRBV12-5 and TRBJ2-3): DARVTQTPRHKVTEMGQEVTMRCQPILGHNTVFWYRQTMMQGLELLAYFRNRAPLDDSGMPKDRFSAEMPDATLATLKIQPSEPRDSAVYFCASGLSGTDTQYFGPGTRLTVL.